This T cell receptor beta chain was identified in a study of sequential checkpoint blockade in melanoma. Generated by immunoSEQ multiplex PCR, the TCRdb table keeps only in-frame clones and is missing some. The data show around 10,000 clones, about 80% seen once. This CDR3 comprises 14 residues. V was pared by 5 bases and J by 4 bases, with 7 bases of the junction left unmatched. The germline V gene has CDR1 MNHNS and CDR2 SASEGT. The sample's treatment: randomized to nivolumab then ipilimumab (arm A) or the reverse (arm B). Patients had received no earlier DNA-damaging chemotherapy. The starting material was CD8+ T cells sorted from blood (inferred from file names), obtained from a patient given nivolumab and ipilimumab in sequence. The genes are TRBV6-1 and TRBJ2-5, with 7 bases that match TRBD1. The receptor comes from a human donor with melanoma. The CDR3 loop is CASSRGQAAETQYF. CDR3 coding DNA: TGTGCCAGCAGTAGAGGACAGGCTGCAGAGACCCAGTACTTC.